The 8 T cell receptor beta chains presented below share a single source sample, sequenced in a study of blood T cell repertoires in COVID-19. Measured with immunoSEQ multiplex PCR; TCRdb has only the in-frame clones, and not every one. The table includes roughly 97,000 clones, roughly 90% detected once. Sequenced sample: peripheral blood. The source is a human donor in a cohort sampled during active COVID-19.

In its sample, this clone was seen once. This sequence joins TRBV4-2 and TRBJ2-1; 11 bases are a match to TRBD2. J was trimmed by 6 bases and V by 4 bases; bases with no gene match: 8. CDR1 LGHNA and CDR2 YNFKEQ come from the germline V gene. The length of the CDR3 is 16 residues. The CDR3: CASSRGFSGRANEQFF. Written as DNA, the CDR3 is TGTGCCAGCAGCCGGGGGTTTAGCGGGAGGGCCAATGAGCAGTTCTTC.

This chain uses TRBV9 with TRBJ2-1; a weak D match, TRBD2 (5 bases). This CDR3 contains 15 residues. Germline V gene sequence: CDR1 SGDLS, CDR2 YYNGEE. The V and J ends lost 5 bases and 3 bases respectively, with 15 bases between them. Here the CDR3 DNA reads TGTGCCAGCAGTGCCAGCGGTCAGAACTACAATGAGCAGTTCTTC. Its translation is CASSASGQNYNEQFF.

This clone was counted once. The CDR3 nucleotides read TGTGCCAGCAGTTACTCGACAGACGGCTACACCTTC. Residues: CASSYSTDGYTF. This chain uses TRBV6-2 or TRBV6-3 with TRBJ1-2; TRBD1 might be the D (5 bases). The CDR3 covers 12 residues. Trimming removed 0 bases from V and 8 bases from J, with 7 bases in between. Germline V gene data show CDR1 as MNHEY and CDR2 as SVGEGT.

J is TRBJ2-7 and V is TRBV5-1; perhaps TRBD2 as D (6 bases). Looked up from germline, CDR1 is SGHRS and CDR2 is YFSETQ. The CDR3 has 15 residues. Trimming took off 0 bases at V and 1 base at J, with 11 bases between the two ends. In DNA form, the CDR3 reads TGCGCCAGCAGCTTGGATGCTAGCGAATCCTACGAGCAGTACTTC. This sequence encodes CASSLDASESYEQYF. The full variable domain, in which reference TRBV5-1 and TRBJ2-7 provide the parts outside the CDR3, is KAGVTQTPRYLIKTRGQQVTLSCSPISGHRSVSWYQQTPGQGLQFLFEYFSETQRNKGNFPGRFSGRQFSNSRSEMNVSTLELGDSALYLCASSLDASESYEQYFGPGTRLTVT.

The chain employs TRBV7-8 and TRBJ2-3, with D possibly matching TRBD2 (5 bases). The CDR3 has 15 amino acids. Germline assignment: CDR1 SGHVS and CDR2 FQNEAQ. Trimming pared 3 bases from V and 0 bases from J, leaving 10 bases between. DNA of the CDR3: TGTGCCAGCAGCTTTAACGGGGATAGCACAGATACGCAGTATTTT. Its translation is CASSFNGDSTDTQYF. The full variable domain, completed using reference TRBV7-8 and TRBJ2-3, is GAGVSQSPRYKVAKRGQDVALRCDPISGHVSLFWYQQALGQGPEFLTYFQNEAQLDKSGLPSDRFFAERPEGSVSTLKIQRTQQEDSAVYLCASSFNGDSTDTQYFGPGTRLTVL.

V is TRBV5-4 and J is TRBJ1-2, with 7 nucleotides matching TRBD1. J lost 8 bases, V lost 0 bases, and 4 bases had no gene match. The CDR3 is made up of 13 amino acids. Germline V gives CDR1 SGHNT, CDR2 YYREEE (reference sequence). This chain's CDR3 is CASSLGQGGGYTF. In DNA form, the CDR3 reads TGTGCCAGCAGCTTGGGACAGGGAGGAGGCTACACCTTC.

The CDR3 reads CASSSPGGSVTEAFF. DNA of the CDR3: TGTGCCAGCAGCTCCCCGGGGGGATCCGTCACTGAAGCTTTCTTT. The rearrangement uses TRBV7-6 and TRBJ1-1; tentatively, D is TRBD1 (5 bases). V was pared by 4 bases and J by 4 bases, with 16 bases between. This CDR3 has 15 residues. Germline V lookup: CDR1 SGHVS, CDR2 FNYEAQ.

The chain couples TRBV7-3 to TRBJ2-2; a weak D match, TRBD1 (6 bases). CDR3 size: 21 residues. With 3 bases removed from V and 5 bases from J, the gap between germline ends came to 31 bases. Germline assignment: CDR1 SGHTA and CDR2 FQGTGA. The CDR3 sequence: CASSFSTRKGQWQGPTGELFF. The CDR3 DNA is TGTGCCAGCAGCTTTTCCACCAGGAAAGGACAGTGGCAGGGCCCAACCGGGGAGCTGTTTTTT.